This T cell receptor (beta chain) was identified in a study of T cell repertoires in cytomegalovirus infection. The CDR3 contains 16 residues. CDR1 and CDR2 (germline): SEHNR, FQNEAQ (reference sequence). Trimming pared 1 base from V and 4 bases from J, leaving 16 bases between. Comments on this clonotype: Its antigen is currently unknown.

One entry per CDR3 protein, called by TCRdb with MiXCR from the reads. The data show about 490,000 distinct CDR3 sequences, with approximately 17% seen just once and roughly a quarter held by the top ten. Overall study results and limits: The cumulative frequency of public TCR beta families distinguished individuals who carried CMV together with the relevant HLA.

Sequencing was performed on CD8+ T cells from PBMCs. The V gene is TRBV7-9, the J gene TRBJ1-2; D gene ambiguous. The clonotype was recovered from a human donor in good health (CMV status not recorded). Some clones in this sample may be carry-over from other donors' samples. CDR3 nucleotides: TGTGCCAGCAGCTTAGGAATGATCGAGGGTGGCTATGGCTACACCTTC. Translated, it gives CASSLGMIEGGYGYTF.